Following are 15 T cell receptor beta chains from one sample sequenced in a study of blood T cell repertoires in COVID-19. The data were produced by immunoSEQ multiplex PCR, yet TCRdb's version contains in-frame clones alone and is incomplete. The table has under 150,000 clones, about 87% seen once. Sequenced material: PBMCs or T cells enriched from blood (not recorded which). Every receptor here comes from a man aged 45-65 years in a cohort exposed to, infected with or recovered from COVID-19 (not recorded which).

CDR3 sequence (DNA): TGTGCCAGCAGTCGACAGATTATGAACACTGAAGCTTTCTTT. It yields the protein CASSRQIMNTEAFF. The chain links TRBV2 to TRBJ1-1; the D gene is possibly TRBD1 (5 bases). Per the germline V gene, CDR1 is SNHLY and CDR2 is FYNNEI. The CDR3 consists of 14 residues. Trimming took 5 bases from V and 0 from J, leaving 10 bases between them. Using reference TRBV2 and TRBJ1-1 for the parts outside the CDR3, the full variable domain is EPEVTQTPSHQVTQMGQEVILRCVPISNHLYFYWYRQILGQKVEFLVSFYNNEISEKSEIFDDQFSVERPDGSNFTLKIRSTKLEDSAMYFCASSRQIMNTEAFFGQGTRLTVV.

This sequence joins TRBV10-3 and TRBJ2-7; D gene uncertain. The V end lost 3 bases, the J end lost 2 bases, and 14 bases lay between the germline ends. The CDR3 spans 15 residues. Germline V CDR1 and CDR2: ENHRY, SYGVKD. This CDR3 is CAISDGPKGTYEQYF. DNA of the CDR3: TGTGCCATCAGTGATGGGCCGAAAGGAACCTACGAGCAGTACTTC.

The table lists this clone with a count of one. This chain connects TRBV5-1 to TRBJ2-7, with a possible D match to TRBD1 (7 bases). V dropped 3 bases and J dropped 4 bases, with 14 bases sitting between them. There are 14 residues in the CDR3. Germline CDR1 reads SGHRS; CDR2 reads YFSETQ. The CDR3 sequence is CASSSGGNRYEQYF. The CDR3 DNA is TGCGCCAGCAGCTCAGGGGGGAACCGATACGAGCAGTACTTC.

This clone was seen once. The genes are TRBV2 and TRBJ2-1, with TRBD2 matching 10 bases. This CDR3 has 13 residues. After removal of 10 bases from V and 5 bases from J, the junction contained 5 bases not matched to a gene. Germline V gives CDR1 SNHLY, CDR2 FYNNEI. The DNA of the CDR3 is TGTGCCATGAGCGGGGGGGCGAACAATGAGCAGTTCTTC. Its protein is CAMSGGANNEQFF.

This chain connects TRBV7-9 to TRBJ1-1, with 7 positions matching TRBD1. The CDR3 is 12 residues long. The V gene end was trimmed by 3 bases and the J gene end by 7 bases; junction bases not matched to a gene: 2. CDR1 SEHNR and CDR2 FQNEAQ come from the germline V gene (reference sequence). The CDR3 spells CASSFTGDEAFF. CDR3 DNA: TGTGCCAGCAGCTTTACAGGGGATGAAGCTTTCTTT.

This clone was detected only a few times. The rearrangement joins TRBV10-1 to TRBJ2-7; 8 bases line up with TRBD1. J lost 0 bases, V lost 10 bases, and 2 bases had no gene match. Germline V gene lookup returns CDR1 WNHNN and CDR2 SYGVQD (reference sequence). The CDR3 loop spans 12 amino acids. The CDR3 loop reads CATGQGSYEQYF. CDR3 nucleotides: TGCGCCACCGGACAGGGCTCCTACGAGCAGTACTTC.

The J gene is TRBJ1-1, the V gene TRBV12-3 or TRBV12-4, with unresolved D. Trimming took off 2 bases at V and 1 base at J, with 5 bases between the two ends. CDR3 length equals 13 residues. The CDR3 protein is CASSLMRNTEAFF. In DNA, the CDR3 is TGTGCCAGCAGTTTAATGAGGAACACTGAAGCTTTCTTT.

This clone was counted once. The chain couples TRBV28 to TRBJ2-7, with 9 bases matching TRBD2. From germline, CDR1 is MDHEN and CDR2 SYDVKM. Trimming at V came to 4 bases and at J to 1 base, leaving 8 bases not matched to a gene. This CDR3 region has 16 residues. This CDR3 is CASSYGLATGSYEQYF. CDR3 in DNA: TGTGCCAGCAGTTATGGACTAGCGACCGGGTCCTACGAGCAGTACTTC.

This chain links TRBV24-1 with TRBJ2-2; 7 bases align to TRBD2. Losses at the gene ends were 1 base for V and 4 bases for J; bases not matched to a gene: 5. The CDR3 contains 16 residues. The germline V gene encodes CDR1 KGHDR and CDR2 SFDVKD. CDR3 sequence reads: CATSDFSGMSTGELFF. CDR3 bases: TGTGCCACCAGTGATTTCAGCGGGATGAGCACCGGGGAGCTGTTTTTT.

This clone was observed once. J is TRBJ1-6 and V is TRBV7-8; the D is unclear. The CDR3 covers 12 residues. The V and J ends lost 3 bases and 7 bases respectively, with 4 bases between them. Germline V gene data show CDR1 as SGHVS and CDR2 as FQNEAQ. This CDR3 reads CASSLLNSPLHF. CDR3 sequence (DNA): TGTGCCAGCAGCTTGTTAAATTCACCCCTCCACTTT.

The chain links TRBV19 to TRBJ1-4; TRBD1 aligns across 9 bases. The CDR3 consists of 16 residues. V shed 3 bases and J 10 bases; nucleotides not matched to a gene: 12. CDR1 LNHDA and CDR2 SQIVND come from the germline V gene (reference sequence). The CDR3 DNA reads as TGTGCCAGTAGTATCGGGGGGACAGGGAGTCTTGGAAAACTGTTTTTT. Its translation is CASSIGGTGSLGKLFF. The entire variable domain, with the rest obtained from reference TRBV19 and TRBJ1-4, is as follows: DGGITQSPKYLFRKEGQNVTLSCEQNLNHDAMYWYRQDPGQGLRLIYYSQIVNDFQKGDIAEGYSVSREKKESFPLTVTSAQKNPTAFYLCASSIGGTGSLGKLFFGSGTQLSVL.

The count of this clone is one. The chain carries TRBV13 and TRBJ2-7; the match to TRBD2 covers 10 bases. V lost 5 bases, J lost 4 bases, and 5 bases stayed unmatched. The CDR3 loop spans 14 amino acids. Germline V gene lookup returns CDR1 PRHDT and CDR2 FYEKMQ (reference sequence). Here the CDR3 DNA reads TGTGCCAGCAGCCTAGCGGGAGAGGAATACGAGCAGTACTTC. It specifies CASSLAGEEYEQYF. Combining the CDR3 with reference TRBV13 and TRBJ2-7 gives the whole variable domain AAGVIQSPRHLIKEKRETATLKCYPIPRHDTVYWYQQGPGQDPQFLISFYEKMQSDKGSIPDRFSAQQFSDYHSELNMSSLELGDSALYFCASSLAGEEYEQYFGPGTRLTVT.

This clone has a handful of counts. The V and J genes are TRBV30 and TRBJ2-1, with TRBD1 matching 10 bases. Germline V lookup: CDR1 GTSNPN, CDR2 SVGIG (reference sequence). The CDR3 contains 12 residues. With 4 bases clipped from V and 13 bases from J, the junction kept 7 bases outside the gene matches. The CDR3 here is CAWKADRGLQFF. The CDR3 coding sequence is TGTGCCTGGAAAGCAGACAGGGGGCTCCAGTTCTTC.

This CDR3 reads CASSLTGQGQNEKLFF. In nucleotides, the CDR3 is TGTGCCAGCAGCCTAACCGGACAGGGCCAGAATGAAAAACTGTTTTTT. The J gene is TRBJ1-4, the V gene TRBV7-9; TRBD1 matches at 8 bases. Germline CDR1 and CDR2: SEHNR and FQNEAQ (reference sequence). V was pared by 5 bases and J by 5 bases, with 10 bases of the junction left unmatched. The length of the CDR3 is 16 residues.

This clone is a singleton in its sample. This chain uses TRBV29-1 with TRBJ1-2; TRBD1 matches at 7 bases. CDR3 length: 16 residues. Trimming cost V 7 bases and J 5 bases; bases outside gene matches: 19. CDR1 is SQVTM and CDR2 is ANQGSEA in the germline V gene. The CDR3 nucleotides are TGCAGCGCTGGGCCCCACCTGACAGGGTACTTATATGGCTACACCTTC. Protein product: CSAGPHLTGYLYGYTF.